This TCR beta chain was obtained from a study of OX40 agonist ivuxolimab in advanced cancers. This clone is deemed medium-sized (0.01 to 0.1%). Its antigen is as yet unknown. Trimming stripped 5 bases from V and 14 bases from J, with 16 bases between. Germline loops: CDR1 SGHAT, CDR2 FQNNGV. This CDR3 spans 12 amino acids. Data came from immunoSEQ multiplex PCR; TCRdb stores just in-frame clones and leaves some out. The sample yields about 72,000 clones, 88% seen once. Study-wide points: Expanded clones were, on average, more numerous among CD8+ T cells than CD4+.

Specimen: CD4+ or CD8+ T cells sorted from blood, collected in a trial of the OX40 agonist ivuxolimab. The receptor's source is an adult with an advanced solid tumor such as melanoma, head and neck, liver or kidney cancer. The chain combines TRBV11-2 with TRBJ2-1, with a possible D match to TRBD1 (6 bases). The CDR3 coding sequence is TGTGCCAGCAGCCGGGACCAGGGGTCAGAGTTCTTC. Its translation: CASSRDQGSEFF.